This T cell receptor beta chain was sequenced during a study of early T cells in non-severe SARS-CoV-2 infection. The germline V gene encodes CDR1 DFQATT and CDR2 SNEGSKA (reference sequence). The CDR3 has 14 residues. Trimming shortened V by 0 bases and J by 2 bases, and 9 bases separated the two germline ends. One entry per CDR3 protein results from TCRdb running MiXCR on the 5' RACE reads. The table has 64,000 or so distinct CDR3 sequences, 10% to 15% seen once. V is TRBV20-1 and J is TRBJ2-3; D not certain. This sequence was found in an adult who was a healthcare worker with PCR-confirmed SARS-CoV-2 infection or an uninfected control (not recorded which). This sample comprised whole blood, obtained at baseline. CDR3 protein: CSARDDQITDTQYF. The CDR3 nucleotides are TGCAGTGCTAGAGATGACCAAATCACAGATACGCAGTATTTT.